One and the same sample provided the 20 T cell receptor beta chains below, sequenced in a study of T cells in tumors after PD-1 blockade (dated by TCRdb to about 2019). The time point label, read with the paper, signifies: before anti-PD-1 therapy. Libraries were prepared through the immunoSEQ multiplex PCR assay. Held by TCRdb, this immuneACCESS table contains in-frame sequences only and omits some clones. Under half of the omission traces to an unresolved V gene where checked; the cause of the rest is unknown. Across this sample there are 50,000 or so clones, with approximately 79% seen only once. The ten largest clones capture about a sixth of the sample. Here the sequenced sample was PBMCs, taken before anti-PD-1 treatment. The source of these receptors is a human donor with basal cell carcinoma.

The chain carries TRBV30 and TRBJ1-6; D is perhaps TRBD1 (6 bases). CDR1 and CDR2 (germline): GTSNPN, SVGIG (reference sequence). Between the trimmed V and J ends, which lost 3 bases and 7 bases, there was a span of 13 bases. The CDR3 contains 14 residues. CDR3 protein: CAWRDSPYNSPLHF. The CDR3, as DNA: TGTGCCTGGAGGGACAGCCCTTACAATTCACCCCTCCACTTT. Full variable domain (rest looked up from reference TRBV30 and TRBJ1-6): SQTIHQWPATLVQPVGSPLSLECTVEGTSNPNLYWYRQAAGRGLQLLFYSVGIGQISSEVPQNLSASRPQDRQFILSSKKLLLSDSGFYLCAWRDSPYNSPLHFGNGTRLTVT.

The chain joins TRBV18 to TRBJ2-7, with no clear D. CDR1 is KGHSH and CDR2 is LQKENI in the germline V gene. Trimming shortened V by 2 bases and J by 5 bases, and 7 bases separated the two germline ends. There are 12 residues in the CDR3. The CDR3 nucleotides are TGTGCCAGCTCACCAGGTGGTAACGAGCAGTACTTC. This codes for CASSPGGNEQYF. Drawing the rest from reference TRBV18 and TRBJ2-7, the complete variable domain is NAGVMQNPRHLVRRRGQEARLRCSPMKGHSHVYWYRQLPEEGLKFMVYLQKENIIDESGMPKERFSAEFPKEGPSILRIQQVVRGDSAAYFCASSPGGNEQYFGPGTRLTVT.

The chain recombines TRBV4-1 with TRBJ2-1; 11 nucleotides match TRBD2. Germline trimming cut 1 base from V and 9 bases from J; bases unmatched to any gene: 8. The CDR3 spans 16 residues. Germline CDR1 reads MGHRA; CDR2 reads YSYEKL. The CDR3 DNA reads TGCGCCAGCAGCCAAGGGGAACTAGCGGGGGTTGTTGAGCAGTTCTTC. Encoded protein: CASSQGELAGVVEQFF.

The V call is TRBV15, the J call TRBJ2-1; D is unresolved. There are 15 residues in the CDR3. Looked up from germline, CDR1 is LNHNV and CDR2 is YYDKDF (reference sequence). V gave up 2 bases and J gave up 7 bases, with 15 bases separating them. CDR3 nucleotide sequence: TGTGCCACCAGCAGACACCACGGGTCAGTAAATGAGCAGTTCTTC. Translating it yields CATSRHHGSVNEQFF.

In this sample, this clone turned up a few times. CDR3: CAWSHPGAPNYGYTF. As DNA, the CDR3 is TGTGCCTGGAGTCATCCGGGGGCCCCTAACTATGGCTACACCTTC. J is TRBJ1-2 and V is TRBV30; possibly TRBD1 for D (6 bases). Germline V gene lookup returns CDR1 GTSNPN and CDR2 SVGIG (reference sequence). The CDR3 covers 15 residues. Trimming stripped 2 bases from V and 0 bases from J, with 13 bases between.

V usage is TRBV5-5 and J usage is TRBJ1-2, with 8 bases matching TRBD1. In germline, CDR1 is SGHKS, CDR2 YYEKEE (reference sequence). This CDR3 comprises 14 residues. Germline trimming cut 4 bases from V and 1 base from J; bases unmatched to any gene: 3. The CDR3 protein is CASSPDRVNYGYTF. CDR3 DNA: TGTGCCAGCAGCCCGGACAGGGTTAACTATGGCTACACCTTC.

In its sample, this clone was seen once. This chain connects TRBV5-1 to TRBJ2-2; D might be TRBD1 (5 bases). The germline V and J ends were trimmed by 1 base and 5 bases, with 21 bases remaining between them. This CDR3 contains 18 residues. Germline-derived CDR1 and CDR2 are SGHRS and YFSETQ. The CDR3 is CASSLRMRTQVGTGELFF. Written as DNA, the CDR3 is TGCGCCAGCAGCTTGAGAATGAGGACACAGGTCGGTACCGGGGAGCTGTTTTTT.

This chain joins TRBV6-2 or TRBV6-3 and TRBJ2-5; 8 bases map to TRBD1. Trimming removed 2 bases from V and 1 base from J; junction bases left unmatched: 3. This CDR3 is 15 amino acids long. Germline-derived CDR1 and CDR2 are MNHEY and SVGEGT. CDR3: CASSYQTGGQETQYF. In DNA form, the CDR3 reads TGTGCCAGCAGTTACCAAACAGGGGGCCAAGAGACCCAGTACTTC.

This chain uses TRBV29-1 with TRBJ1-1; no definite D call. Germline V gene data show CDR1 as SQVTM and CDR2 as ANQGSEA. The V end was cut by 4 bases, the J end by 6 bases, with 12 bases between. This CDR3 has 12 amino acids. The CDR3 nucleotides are TGCAGCGTTGGACGCCAAACCCCTGAAGCTTTCTTT. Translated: CSVGRQTPEAFF.

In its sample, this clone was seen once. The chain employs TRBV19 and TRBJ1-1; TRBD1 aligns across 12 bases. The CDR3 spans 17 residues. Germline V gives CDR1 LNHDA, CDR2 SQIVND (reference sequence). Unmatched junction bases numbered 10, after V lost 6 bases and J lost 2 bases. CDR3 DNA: TGTGCCAGTAGAGGGACAGGGGGCAGCGGAAGAAACACTGAAGCTTTCTTT. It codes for CASRGTGGSGRNTEAFF.

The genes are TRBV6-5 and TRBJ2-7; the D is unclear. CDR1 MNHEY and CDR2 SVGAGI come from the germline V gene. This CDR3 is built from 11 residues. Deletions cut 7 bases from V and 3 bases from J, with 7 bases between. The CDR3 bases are TGTGCCAGCATGTCAGTCTACGAGCAGTACTTC. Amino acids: CASMSVYEQYF.

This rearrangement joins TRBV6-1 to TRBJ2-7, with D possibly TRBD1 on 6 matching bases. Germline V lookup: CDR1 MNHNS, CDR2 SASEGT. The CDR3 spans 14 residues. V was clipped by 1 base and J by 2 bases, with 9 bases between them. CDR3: CASSEVQGPYEQYF. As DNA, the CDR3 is TGTGCCAGCAGTGAAGTACAGGGTCCCTACGAGCAGTACTTC.

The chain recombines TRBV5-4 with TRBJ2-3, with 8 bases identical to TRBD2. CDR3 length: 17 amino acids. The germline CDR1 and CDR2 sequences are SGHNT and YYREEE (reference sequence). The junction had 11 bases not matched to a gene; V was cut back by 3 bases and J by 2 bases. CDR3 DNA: TGTGCCAGCAGCTCGGGGGCGGACGGGAGGGCCACAGATACGCAGTATTTT. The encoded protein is CASSSGADGRATDTQYF.

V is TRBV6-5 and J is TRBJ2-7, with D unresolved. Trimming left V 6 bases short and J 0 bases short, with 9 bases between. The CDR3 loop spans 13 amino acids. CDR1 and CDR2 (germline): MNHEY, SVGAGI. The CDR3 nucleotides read TGTGCCAGCAGGGCGGAAAGCTCCTACGAGCAGTACTTC. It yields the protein CASRAESSYEQYF.

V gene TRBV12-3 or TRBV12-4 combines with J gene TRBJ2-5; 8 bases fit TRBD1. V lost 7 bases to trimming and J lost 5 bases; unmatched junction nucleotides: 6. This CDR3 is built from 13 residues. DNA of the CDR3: TGTGCCAGCACGGACAGGGATGGGGAGACCCAGTACTTC. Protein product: CASTDRDGETQYF.

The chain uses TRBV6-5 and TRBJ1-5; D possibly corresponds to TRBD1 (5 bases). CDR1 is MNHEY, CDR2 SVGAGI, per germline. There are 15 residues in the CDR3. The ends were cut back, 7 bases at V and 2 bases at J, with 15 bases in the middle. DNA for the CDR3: TGTGCCAGCAACCTGTGGGGGGTTGGCAATCAGCCCCAGCATTTT. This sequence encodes CASNLWGVGNQPQHF.

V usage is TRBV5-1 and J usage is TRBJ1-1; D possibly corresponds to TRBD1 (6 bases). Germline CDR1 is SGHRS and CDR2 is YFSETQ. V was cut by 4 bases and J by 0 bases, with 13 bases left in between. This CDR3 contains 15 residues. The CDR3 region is CASSPGDNLNTEAFF. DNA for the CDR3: TGCGCCAGCAGCCCCGGGGACAATTTGAACACTGAAGCTTTCTTT.

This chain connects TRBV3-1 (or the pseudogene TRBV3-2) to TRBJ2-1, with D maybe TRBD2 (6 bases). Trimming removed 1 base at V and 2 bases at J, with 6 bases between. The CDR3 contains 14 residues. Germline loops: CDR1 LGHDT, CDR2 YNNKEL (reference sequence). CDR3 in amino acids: CASSQGRAYNEQFF. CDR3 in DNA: TGTGCCAGCAGCCAAGGGAGGGCCTACAATGAGCAGTTCTTC.

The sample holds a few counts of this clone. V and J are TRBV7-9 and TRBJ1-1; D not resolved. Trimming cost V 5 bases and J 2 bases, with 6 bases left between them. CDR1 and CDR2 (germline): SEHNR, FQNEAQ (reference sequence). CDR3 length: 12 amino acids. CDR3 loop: CASSKSNTEAFF. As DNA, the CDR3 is TGTGCCAGCAGCAAAAGTAACACTGAAGCTTTCTTT.

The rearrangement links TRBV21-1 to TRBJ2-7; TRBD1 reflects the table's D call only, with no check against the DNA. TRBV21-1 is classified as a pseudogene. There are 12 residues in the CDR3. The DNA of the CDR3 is TGTGCCAGCAGCAAGGTTACAGACGAGCAGTACTTC. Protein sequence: CASSKVTDEQYF.